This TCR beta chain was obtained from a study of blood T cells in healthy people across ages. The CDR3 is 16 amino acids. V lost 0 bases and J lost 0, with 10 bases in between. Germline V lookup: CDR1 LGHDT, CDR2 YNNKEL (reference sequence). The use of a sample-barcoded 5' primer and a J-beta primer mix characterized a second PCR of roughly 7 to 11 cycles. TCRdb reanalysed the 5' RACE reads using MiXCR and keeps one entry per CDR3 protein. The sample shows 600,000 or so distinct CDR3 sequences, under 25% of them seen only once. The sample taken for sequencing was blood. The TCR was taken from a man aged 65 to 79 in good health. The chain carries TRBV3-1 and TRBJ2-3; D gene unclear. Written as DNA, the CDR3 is TGTGCCAGCAGCCAAGAGCGCTATATGAGCACAGATACGCAGTATTTT. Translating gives CASSQERYMSTDTQYF.